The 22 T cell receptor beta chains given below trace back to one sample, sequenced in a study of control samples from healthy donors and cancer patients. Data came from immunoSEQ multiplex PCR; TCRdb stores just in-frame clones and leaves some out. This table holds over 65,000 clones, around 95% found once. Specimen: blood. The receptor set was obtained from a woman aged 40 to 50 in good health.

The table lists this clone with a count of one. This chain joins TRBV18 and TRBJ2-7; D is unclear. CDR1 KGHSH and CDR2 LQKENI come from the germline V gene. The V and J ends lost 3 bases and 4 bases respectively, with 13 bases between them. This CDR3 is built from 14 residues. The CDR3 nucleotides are TGTGCCAGCTCACCTGGACGCCGTATATACGAGCAGTACTTC. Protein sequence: CASSPGRRIYEQYF.

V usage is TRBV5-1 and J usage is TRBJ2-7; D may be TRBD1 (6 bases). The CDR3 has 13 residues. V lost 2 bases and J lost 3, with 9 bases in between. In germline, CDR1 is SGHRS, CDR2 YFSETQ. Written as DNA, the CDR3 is TGCGCCAGCAGCTTCGGACAGAACTACGAGCAGTACTTC. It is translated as CASSFGQNYEQYF.

CDR3 amino acids: CASSLAGAGVFAYEQYF. For the CDR3, the DNA is TGTGCCAGCAGTTTGGCAGGAGCGGGGGTCTTCGCCTACGAGCAGTACTTC. The chain employs TRBV27 and TRBJ2-7; 8 bases agree with TRBD2. In germline, CDR1 is MNHEY, CDR2 SMNVEV (reference sequence). The CDR3 contains 17 residues. The ends lost 3 bases at V and 2 bases at J; junction bases unmatched: 12.

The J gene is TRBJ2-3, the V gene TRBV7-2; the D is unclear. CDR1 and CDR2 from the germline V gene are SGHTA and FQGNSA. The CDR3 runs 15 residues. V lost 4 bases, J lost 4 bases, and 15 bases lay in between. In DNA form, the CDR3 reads TGTGCCAGCAGCTCGGAACCGGACGCTTCAGATACGCAGTATTTT. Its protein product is CASSSEPDASDTQYF.

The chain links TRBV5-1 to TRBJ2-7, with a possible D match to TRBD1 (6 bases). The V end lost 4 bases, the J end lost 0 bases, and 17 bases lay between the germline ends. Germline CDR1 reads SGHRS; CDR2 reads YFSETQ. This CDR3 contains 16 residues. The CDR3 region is CASSPVAGQFSYEQYF. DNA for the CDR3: TGCGCCAGCAGCCCGGTGGCTGGACAGTTCTCCTACGAGCAGTACTTC.

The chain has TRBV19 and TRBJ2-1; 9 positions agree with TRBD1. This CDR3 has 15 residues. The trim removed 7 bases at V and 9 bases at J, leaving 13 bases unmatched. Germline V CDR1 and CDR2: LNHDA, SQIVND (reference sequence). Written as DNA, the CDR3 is TGTGCCAGTACAGGACAGGGGAGGGGAGGAGGTGAGCAGTTCTTC. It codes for CASTGQGRGGGEQFF. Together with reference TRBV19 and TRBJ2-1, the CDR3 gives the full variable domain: DGGITQSPKYLFRKEGQNVTLSCEQNLNHDAMYWYRQDPGQGLRLIYYSQIVNDFQKGDIAEGYSVSREKKESFPLTVTSAQKNPTAFYLCASTGQGRGGGEQFFGPGTRLTVL.

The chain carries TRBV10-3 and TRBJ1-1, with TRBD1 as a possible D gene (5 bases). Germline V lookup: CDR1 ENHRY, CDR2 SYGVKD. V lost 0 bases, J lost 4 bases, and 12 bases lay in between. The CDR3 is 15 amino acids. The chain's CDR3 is CAISESAGLATEAFF. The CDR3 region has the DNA TGTGCCATCAGTGAGTCGGCGGGACTGGCCACTGAAGCTTTCTTT.

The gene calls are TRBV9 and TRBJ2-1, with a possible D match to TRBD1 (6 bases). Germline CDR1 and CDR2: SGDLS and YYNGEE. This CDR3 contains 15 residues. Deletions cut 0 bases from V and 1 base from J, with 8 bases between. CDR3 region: CASSVEGTSYNEQFF. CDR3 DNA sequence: TGTGCCAGCAGCGTAGAAGGGACATCCTACAATGAGCAGTTCTTC.

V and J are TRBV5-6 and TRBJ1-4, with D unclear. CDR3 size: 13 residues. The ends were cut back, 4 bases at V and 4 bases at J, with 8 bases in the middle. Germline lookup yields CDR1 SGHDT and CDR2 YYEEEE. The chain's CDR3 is CASSMRINEKLFF. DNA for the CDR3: TGTGCCAGCAGCATGCGTATTAATGAAAAACTGTTTTTT.

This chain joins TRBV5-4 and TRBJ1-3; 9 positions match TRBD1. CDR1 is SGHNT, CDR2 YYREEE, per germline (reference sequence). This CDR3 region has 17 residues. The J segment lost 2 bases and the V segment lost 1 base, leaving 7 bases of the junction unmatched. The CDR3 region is CASSLPLGQGAGNTIYF. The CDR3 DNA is TGTGCCAGCAGCTTGCCCCTGGGACAGGGCGCTGGAAACACCATATATTTT.

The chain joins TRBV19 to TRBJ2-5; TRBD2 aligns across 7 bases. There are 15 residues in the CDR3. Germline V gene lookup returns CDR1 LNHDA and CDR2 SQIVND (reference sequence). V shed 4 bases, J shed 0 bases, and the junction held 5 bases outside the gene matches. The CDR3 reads CASSTVTSDQETQYF. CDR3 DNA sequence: TGTGCCAGTAGTACCGTTACTAGCGACCAAGAGACCCAGTACTTC.

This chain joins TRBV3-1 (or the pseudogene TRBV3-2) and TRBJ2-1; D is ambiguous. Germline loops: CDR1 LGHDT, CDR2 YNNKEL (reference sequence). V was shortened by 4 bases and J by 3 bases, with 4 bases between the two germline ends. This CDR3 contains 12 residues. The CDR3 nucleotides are TGTGCCAGCAGCCCAGACTACAATGAGCAGTTCTTC. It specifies CASSPDYNEQFF.

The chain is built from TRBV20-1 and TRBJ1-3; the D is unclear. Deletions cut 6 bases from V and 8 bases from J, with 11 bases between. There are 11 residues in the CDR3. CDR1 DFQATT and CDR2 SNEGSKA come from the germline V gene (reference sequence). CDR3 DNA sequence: TGCAGTGCCCCAGTCGGAGACACCATATATTTT. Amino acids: CSAPVGDTIYF.

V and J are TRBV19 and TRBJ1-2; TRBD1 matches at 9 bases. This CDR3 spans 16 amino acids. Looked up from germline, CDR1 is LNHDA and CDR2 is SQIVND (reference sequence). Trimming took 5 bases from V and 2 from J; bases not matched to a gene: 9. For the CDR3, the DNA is TGTGCCAGTAGTGTCTCCGGGACAGGGATGAACTATGGCTACACCTTC. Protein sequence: CASSVSGTGMNYGYTF. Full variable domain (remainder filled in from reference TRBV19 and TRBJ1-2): DGGITQSPKYLFRKEGQNVTLSCEQNLNHDAMYWYRQDPGQGLRLIYYSQIVNDFQKGDIAEGYSVSREKKESFPLTVTSAQKNPTAFYLCASSVSGTGMNYGYTFGSGTRLTVV.

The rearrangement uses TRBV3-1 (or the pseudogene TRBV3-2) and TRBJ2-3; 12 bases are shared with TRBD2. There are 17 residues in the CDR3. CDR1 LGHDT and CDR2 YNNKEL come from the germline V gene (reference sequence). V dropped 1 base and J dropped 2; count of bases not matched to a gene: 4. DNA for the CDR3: TGTGCCAGCAGCCAAGGAGCTAGCGGGGGGGTCACAGATACGCAGTATTTT. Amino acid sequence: CASSQGASGGVTDTQYF.

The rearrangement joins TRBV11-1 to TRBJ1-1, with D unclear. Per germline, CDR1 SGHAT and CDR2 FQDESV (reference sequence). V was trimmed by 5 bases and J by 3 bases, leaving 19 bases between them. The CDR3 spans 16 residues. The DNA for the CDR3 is TGTGCCAGCAGCCCGCGGAAGGAGGGTACCCACACTGAAGCTTTCTTT. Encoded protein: CASSPRKEGTHTEAFF.

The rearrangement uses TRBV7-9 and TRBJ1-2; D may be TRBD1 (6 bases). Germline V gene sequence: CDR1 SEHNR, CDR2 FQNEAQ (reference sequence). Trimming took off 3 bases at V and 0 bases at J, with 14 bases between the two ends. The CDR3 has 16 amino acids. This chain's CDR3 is CASSFPQGTSNYGYTF. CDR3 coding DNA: TGTGCCAGCAGCTTCCCCCAGGGGACTTCTAACTATGGCTACACCTTC.

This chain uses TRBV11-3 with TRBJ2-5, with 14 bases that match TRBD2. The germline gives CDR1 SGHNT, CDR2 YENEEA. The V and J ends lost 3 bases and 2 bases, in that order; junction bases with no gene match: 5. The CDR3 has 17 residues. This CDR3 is CASSLGGTSGGQETQYF. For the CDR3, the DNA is TGTGCCAGCAGCTTGGGAGGGACTAGCGGGGGACAAGAGACCCAGTACTTC.

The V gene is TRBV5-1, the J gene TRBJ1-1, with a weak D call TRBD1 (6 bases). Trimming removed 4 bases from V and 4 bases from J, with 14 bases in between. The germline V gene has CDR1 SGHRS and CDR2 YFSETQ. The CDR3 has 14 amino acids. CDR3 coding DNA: TGCGCCAGCAGCCCGCTACAGGGTGCCACTGAAGCTTTCTTT. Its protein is CASSPLQGATEAFF. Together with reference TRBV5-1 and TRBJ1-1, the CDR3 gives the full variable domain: KAGVTQTPRYLIKTRGQQVTLSCSPISGHRSVSWYQQTPGQGLQFLFEYFSETQRNKGNFPGRFSGRQFSNSRSEMNVSTLELGDSALYLCASSPLQGATEAFFGQGTRLTVV.

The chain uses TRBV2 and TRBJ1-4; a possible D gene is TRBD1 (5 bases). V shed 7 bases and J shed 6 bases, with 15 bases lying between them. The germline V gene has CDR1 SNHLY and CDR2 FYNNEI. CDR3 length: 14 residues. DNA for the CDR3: TGTGCCAGCACCCTCTGGGGGGGGGATGAAAAACTGTTTTTT. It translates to CASTLWGGDEKLFF.

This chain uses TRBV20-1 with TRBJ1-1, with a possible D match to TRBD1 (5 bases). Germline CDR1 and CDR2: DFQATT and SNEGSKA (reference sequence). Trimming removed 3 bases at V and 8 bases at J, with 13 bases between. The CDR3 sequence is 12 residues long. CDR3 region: CSASGDVPEAFF. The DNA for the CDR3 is TGCAGTGCTAGTGGGGACGTCCCCGAAGCTTTCTTT.

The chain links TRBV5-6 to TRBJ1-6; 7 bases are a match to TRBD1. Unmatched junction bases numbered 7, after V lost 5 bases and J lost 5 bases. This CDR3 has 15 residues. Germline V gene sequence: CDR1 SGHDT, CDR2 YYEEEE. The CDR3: CASRYRDRDNSPLHF. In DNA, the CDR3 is TGTGCCAGCAGGTACCGGGACAGAGATAATTCACCCCTCCACTTT.